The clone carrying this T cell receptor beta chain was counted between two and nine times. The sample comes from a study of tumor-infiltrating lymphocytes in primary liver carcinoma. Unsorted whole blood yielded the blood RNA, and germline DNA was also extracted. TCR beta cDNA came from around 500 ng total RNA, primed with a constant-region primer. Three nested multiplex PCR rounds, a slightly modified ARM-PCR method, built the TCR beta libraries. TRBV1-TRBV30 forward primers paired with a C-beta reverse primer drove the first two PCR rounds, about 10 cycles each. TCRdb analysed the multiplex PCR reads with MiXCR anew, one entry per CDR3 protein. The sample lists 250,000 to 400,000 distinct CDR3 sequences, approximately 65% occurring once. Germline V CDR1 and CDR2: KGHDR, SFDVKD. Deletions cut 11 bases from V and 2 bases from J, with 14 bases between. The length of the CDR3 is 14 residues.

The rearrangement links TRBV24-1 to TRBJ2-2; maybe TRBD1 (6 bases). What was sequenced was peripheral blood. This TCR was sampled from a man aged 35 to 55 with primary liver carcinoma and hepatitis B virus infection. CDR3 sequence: CAIQGQLNTGELFF. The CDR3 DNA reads TGTGCCATCCAGGGACAACTTAACACCGGGGAGCTGTTTTTT.